The 27 T cell receptor beta chains below all came from one sample that was sequenced in a study of T-cell memory formation after mild COVID-19. TCRdb processed the 5' RACE reads anew with MiXCR; each CDR3 protein has one entry. Of roughly 450,000 distinct CDR3 sequences detected, around a sixth appear once; the ten largest clones hold approximately 13%. Sequenced: PBMCs or a T cell subset sorted from them (not recorded which). The source of these receptors is an adult woman who had mild COVID-19 (a few samples of this study predate the infection). Cell type and time point are not known.

This clonotype occurred a few times. The chain is built from TRBV24-1 and TRBJ2-1, with D tentatively TRBD1 or TRBD2 (6 bases each). V gave up 3 bases and J gave up 4 bases, with 15 bases separating them. The CDR3 covers 16 residues. Looked up from germline, CDR1 is KGHDR and CDR2 is SFDVKD. The CDR3 DNA sequence: TGTGCCACCAGTGATCCGAGCGGAGGGGGGTACAATGAGCAGTTCTTC. Translating it yields CATSDPSGGGYNEQFF.

This clonotype was counted between two and nine times. The J gene is TRBJ2-7, the V gene TRBV18; maybe TRBD1 (5 bases). V lost 3 bases and J lost 2, with 11 bases in between. CDR1 and CDR2 (germline): KGHSH, LQKENI. The CDR3 sequence is 14 residues long. The CDR3 region is CASSPSGSAYEQYF. The CDR3 region has the DNA TGTGCCAGCTCACCTTCAGGGTCAGCCTACGAGCAGTACTTC.

This clonotype was counted a few times. J is TRBJ2-7 and V is TRBV10-3; TRBD1 matches 7 bases. The germline V gene encodes CDR1 ENHRY and CDR2 SYGVKD. V gave up 0 bases and J gave up 2 bases; unmatched junction bases: 4. The CDR3 contains 15 residues. The CDR3 here is CAISESRQGPYEQYF. The CDR3 coding sequence is TGTGCCATCAGTGAGTCCCGACAGGGTCCCTACGAGCAGTACTTC.

The table lists this clonotype with a few counts. This chain connects TRBV18 to TRBJ1-1; 8 bases align to TRBD1. Trimming took 2 bases from V and 3 from J; bases not matched to a gene: 8. CDR1 is KGHSH, CDR2 LQKENI, per germline. The CDR3 totals 16 residues. The CDR3 DNA reads TGTGCCAGCTCACCAAGTCGGACAGGGCAAGACACTGAAGCTTTCTTT. Translated, it gives CASSPSRTGQDTEAFF. Filled out from reference TRBV18 and TRBJ1-1, the complete variable domain reads NAGVMQNPRHLVRRRGQEARLRCSPMKGHSHVYWYRQLPEEGLKFMVYLQKENIIDESGMPKERFSAEFPKEGPSILRIQQVVRGDSAAYFCASSPSRTGQDTEAFFGQGTRLTVV.

This chain joins TRBV19 and TRBJ1-3; maybe TRBD1 (6 bases). CDR1 is LNHDA and CDR2 is SQIVND in the germline V gene (reference sequence). The CDR3 consists of 15 residues. V lost 6 bases and J 2 bases, leaving 14 bases between the germline ends. CDR3 residues: CASSYRDTPGNTIYF. CDR3 nucleotides: TGTGCCAGTAGCTATCGGGACACCCCTGGAAACACCATATATTTT.

This clonotype was seen repeatedly, ten times or more. The CDR3 spells CASRPGTRREFTEAFF. The CDR3 DNA reads TGTGCCAGCAGACCCGGGACACGAAGAGAGTTCACTGAAGCTTTCTTT. The rearrangement links TRBV7-9 to TRBJ1-1; a possible D gene is TRBD1 (6 bases). CDR1 is SEHNR and CDR2 is FQNEAQ in the germline V gene (reference sequence). The CDR3 has 16 residues. The germline V and J ends were trimmed by 6 bases and 4 bases, with 21 bases remaining between them.

Only a few counts were recorded for this clonotype. The gene calls are TRBV20-1 and TRBJ1-1; no reliable D call. The CDR3 spans 13 residues. Germline V CDR1 and CDR2: DFQATT, SNEGSKA (reference sequence). DNA for the CDR3: TGCAGCGCTTTAAGACCGATGAACACTGAAGCTTTCTTT. It codes for CSALRPMNTEAFF.

A few counts support this clonotype. The chain links TRBV6-5 to TRBJ1-2; TRBD1 might be the D (5 bases). This CDR3 spans 12 amino acids. Looked up from germline, CDR1 is MNHEY and CDR2 is SVGAGI. The germline V and J ends were trimmed by 2 bases and 7 bases, with 8 bases remaining between them. The DNA of the CDR3 is TGTGCCAGCAGTTACGGGGGTGCTGGCTACACCTTC. It encodes CASSYGGAGYTF.

This chain uses TRBV6-1 with TRBJ1-2; unclear D gene. CDR1 MNHNS and CDR2 SASEGT come from the germline V gene. This CDR3 comprises 13 residues. The V end lost 6 bases, the J end lost 11 bases, and 19 bases lay between the germline ends. In DNA form, the CDR3 reads TGTGCCAGCAGCAGGCCACTACTCCCTTCGTACACCTTC. Translated: CASSRPLLPSYTF.

This chain uses TRBV5-1 with TRBJ1-1; D unclear. Trimming pared 4 bases from V and 1 base from J, leaving 14 bases between. This CDR3 region has 15 residues. Per the germline V gene, CDR1 is SGHRS and CDR2 is YFSETQ. The CDR3 loop is CASSPALTKNTEAFF. CDR3 bases: TGCGCCAGCAGCCCCGCCCTTACGAAGAACACTGAAGCTTTCTTT.

The chain uses TRBV6-1 and TRBJ1-2, with D perhaps TRBD1 (6 bases). Between the trimmed V and J ends, which lost 5 bases and 5 bases, there was a span of 21 bases. Germline-derived CDR1 and CDR2 are MNHNS and SASEGT. The CDR3 covers 16 residues. CDR3 sequence: CASSLISIGQPYGYTF. In DNA form, the CDR3 reads TGTGCCAGCAGTTTGATCTCCATAGGACAGCCGTATGGCTACACCTTC.

The chain is built from TRBV7-6 and TRBJ2-5; D unresolved. This CDR3 is built from 12 residues. Trimming shortened V by 7 bases and J by 1 base, and 7 bases separated the two germline ends. The germline V gene has CDR1 SGHVS and CDR2 FNYEAQ. The CDR3 here is CASNLIQETQYF. CDR3 in DNA: TGTGCCAGCAACCTTATCCAAGAGACCCAGTACTTC.

This clonotype was detected only once. The gene calls are TRBV6-5 and TRBJ1-1; D perhaps matches TRBD1 (6 bases). Germline values: CDR1 MNHEY, CDR2 SVGAGI. V gave up 0 bases and J gave up 7 bases, with 9 bases separating them. CDR3 size: 13 residues. The CDR3 DNA reads TGTGCCAGCAGTTACTCCACAGGGTATGAAGCTTTCTTT. It encodes CASSYSTGYEAFF.

This rearrangement joins TRBV20-1 to TRBJ2-5; tentatively, D is TRBD2 (6 bases). Germline loops: CDR1 DFQATT, CDR2 SNEGSKA (reference sequence). The CDR3 contains 14 residues. The ends were cut back, 3 bases at V and 2 bases at J, with 13 bases in the middle. The CDR3 here is CSARSGSPQETQYF. The CDR3 DNA reads TGCAGTGCTAGGTCCGGGAGTCCACAAGAGACCCAGTACTTC.

This clonotype was counted a few times. The chain joins TRBV5-1 to TRBJ1-1, with 7 positions matching TRBD1. Trimming removed 6 bases from V and 1 base from J; junction bases left unmatched: 12. The CDR3 covers 16 residues. Germline values: CDR1 SGHRS, CDR2 YFSETQ. The CDR3 sequence: CASMIQGSGSNTEAFF. The CDR3 DNA follows: TGCGCCAGCATGATACAGGGGAGTGGATCGAACACTGAAGCTTTCTTT.

This rearrangement joins TRBV18 to TRBJ2-1, with TRBD1 matching 8 bases. Trimming took 5 bases from V and 0 from J; bases not matched to a gene: 6. The CDR3 sequence is 16 residues long. CDR1 is KGHSH and CDR2 is LQKENI in the germline V gene. CDR3 sequence (DNA): TGTGCCAGCTCAGGTCGACAGGGGTCCTCCTACAATGAGCAGTTCTTC. It codes for CASSGRQGSSYNEQFF.

This chain joins TRBV4-2 and TRBJ2-5; 8 positions match TRBD1. The J segment lost 3 bases and the V segment lost 4 bases, leaving 4 bases of the junction unmatched. The CDR3 contains 14 residues. CDR1 LGHNA and CDR2 YNFKEQ come from the germline V gene. The CDR3 is CASSLEDREETQYF. The CDR3 region has the DNA TGTGCCAGCAGCCTTGAGGACAGGGAAGAGACCCAGTACTTC.

The CDR3 is CASSLEGGGAPGGELFF. The CDR3 DNA reads TGTGCCAGCAGCTTAGAAGGCGGGGGGGCCCCCGGCGGGGAGCTGTTTTTT. This chain uses TRBV11-2 with TRBJ2-2; 9 positions match TRBD2. The germline CDR1 and CDR2 sequences are SGHAT and FQNNGV. The CDR3 loop spans 17 amino acids. The junction had 9 bases not matched to a gene; V was cut back by 0 bases and J by 7 bases.

The chain has TRBV10-3 and TRBJ2-7; 14 bases line up with TRBD2. The CDR3 sequence is 15 residues long. Trimming cost V 10 bases and J 4 bases; bases outside gene matches: 9. Germline assignment: CDR1 ENHRY and CDR2 SYGVKD. As DNA, the CDR3 is TGTGCCACCCTCGTTGGGACTAGCGGGAGTTACGAGCAGTACTTC. It translates to CATLVGTSGSYEQYF.

J is TRBJ2-5 and V is TRBV5-1, with 7 positions matching TRBD2. Germline CDR1 is SGHRS and CDR2 is YFSETQ. The V segment lost 0 bases and the J segment 5 bases; nucleotides outside the gene matches: 4. The CDR3 is made up of 14 amino acids. Written as DNA, the CDR3 is TGCGCCAGCAGCTTGGTTACAGCGGGGGAGACCCAGTACTTC. It is translated as CASSLVTAGETQYF.

The V gene is TRBV9, the J gene TRBJ2-7; 8 bases align to TRBD1. Trimming at V came to 0 bases and at J to 3 bases, leaving 5 bases not matched to a gene. The CDR3 has 15 residues. The germline V gene encodes CDR1 SGDLS and CDR2 YYNGEE. In DNA form, the CDR3 reads TGTGCCAGCAGCGTAGCCTCGGACAGGGACTACGAGCAGTACTTC. Protein sequence: CASSVASDRDYEQYF.

Comment on this clonotype: The germline gene is not matched at one end of the junction; a read error may be the cause. The V call is TRBV5-6, the J call TRBJ2-1, with D unresolved. Germline V lookup: CDR1 SGHDT, CDR2 YYEEEE. The CDR3 has 14 amino acids. The CDR3 DNA reads TGTGCCGGCAGCTTCGGCCAGTTTAACAATGAGCAGTTCTTC. Translating gives CAGSFGQFNNEQFF.

This rearrangement joins TRBV19 to TRBJ1-1, with D tentatively TRBD1 (6 bases). CDR1 is LNHDA, CDR2 SQIVND, per germline (reference sequence). V dropped 5 bases and J dropped 1 base, with 11 bases sitting between them. The CDR3 loop spans 14 amino acids. The CDR3 region has the DNA TGTGCCAGTAGTGCGGACAGTTCGAACACTGAAGCTTTCTTT. Its translation: CASSADSSNTEAFF.

This clonotype has at least ten counts. The chain joins TRBV25-1 to TRBJ1-6, with 7 nucleotides matching TRBD1. This CDR3 region has 16 residues. J gave up 7 bases and V 6 bases, and 12 bases lay outside the gene matches. Germline loops: CDR1 MGHDK, CDR2 SYGVNS. Here the CDR3 reads CASSNTNQGGNSPLHF. CDR3 bases: TGTGCCAGCAGCAACACCAACCAGGGGGGGAATTCACCCCTCCACTTT.

This clonotype has only one observation. J is TRBJ1-2 and V is TRBV29-1; 8 bases align to TRBD1. The trim removed 3 bases at V and 1 base at J, leaving 4 bases unmatched. This CDR3 has 14 residues. Looked up from germline, CDR1 is SQVTM and CDR2 is ANQGSEA. In DNA, the CDR3 is TGCAGCGTTGAGCGGGACAGGTTTAACTATGGCTACACCTTC. Translated, it gives CSVERDRFNYGYTF. Combining the CDR3 with reference TRBV29-1 and TRBJ1-2 gives the whole variable domain SAVISQKPSRDICQRGTSLTIQCQVDSQVTMMFWYRQQPGQSLTLIATANQGSEATYESGFVIDKFPISRPNLTFSTLTVSNMSPEDSSIYLCSVERDRFNYGYTFGSGTRLTVV.

This clonotype was found a few times. The chain carries TRBV12-3 or TRBV12-4 and TRBJ1-5; D not certain. This CDR3 spans 12 amino acids. V was trimmed by 4 bases and J by 10 bases, leaving 11 bases between them. CDR3 residues: CASSSSPHPQHF. In DNA, the CDR3 is TGTGCCAGCAGTTCCTCCCCCCACCCCCAGCATTTT.

This clonotype turned up a few times. The gene calls are TRBV12-3 or TRBV12-4 and TRBJ2-7; possible D gene TRBD2, 5 bases. The CDR3 is made up of 13 amino acids. Trimming removed 4 bases from V and 7 bases from J, with 14 bases in between. In DNA, the CDR3 is TGTGCCAGCAGTTCCCCGCGCCGGGGAGAGCAGTACTTC. This encodes CASSSPRRGEQYF.